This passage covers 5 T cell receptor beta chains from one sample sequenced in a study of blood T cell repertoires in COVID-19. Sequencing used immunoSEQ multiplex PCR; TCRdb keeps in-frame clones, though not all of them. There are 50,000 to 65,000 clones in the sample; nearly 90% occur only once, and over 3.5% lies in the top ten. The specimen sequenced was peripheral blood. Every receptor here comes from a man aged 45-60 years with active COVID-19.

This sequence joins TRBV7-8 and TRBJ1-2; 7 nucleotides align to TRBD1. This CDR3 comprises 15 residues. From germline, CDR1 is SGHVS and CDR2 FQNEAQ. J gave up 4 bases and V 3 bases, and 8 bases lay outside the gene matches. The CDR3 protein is CASSFLRDSPYGYTF. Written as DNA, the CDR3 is TGTGCCAGCAGCTTTCTCCGGGACAGCCCCTATGGCTACACCTTC.

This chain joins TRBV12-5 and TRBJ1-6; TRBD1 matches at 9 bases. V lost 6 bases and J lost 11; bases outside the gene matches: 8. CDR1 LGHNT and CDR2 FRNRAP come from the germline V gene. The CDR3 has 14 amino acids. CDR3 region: CASGSGQGRTPLHF. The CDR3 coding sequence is TGTGCTAGTGGCTCAGGACAGGGGAGGACACCCCTCCACTTT.

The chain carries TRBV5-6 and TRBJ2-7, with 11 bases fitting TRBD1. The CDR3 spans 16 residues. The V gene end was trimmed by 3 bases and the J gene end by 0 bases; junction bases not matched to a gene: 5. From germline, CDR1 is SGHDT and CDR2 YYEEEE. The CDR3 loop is CASSSLGQGDSYEQYF. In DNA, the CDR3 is TGTGCCAGCAGCTCCCTGGGACAGGGGGACTCCTACGAGCAGTACTTC.

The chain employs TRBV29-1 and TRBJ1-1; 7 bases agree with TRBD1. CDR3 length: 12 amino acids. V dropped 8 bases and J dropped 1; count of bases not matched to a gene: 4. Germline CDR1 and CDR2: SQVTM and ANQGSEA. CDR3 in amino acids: CSLGQQNTEAFF. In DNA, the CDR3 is TGCAGCCTGGGACAGCAGAACACTGAAGCTTTCTTT.

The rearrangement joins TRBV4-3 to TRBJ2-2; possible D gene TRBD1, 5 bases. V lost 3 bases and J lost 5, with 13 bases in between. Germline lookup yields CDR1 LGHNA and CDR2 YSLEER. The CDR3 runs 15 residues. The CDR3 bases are TGCGCCAGCAGCCAGGCCCCAGGGTTAACCGGGGAGCTGTTTTTT. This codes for CASSQAPGLTGELFF.